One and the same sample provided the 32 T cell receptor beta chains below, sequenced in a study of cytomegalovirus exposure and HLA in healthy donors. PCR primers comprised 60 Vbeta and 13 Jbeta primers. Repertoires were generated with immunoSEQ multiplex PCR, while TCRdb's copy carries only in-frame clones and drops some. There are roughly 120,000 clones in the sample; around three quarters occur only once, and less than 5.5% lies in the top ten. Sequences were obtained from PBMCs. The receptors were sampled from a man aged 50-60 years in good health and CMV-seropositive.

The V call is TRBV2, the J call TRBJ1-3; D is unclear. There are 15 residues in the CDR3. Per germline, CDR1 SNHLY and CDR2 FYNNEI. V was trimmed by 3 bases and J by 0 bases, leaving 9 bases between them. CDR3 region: CASSERVFSGNTIYF. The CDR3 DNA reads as TGTGCCAGCAGTGAGAGGGTTTTCTCTGGAAACACCATATATTTT.

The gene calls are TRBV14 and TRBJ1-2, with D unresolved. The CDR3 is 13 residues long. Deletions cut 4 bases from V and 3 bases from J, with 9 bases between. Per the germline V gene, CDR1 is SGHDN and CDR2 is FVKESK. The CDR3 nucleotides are TGTGCCAGCAGCCTGGCAGTCCACTATGGCTACACCTTC. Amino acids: CASSLAVHYGYTF. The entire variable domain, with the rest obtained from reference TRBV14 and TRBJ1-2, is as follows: EAGVTQFPSHSVIEKGQTVTLRCDPISGHDNLYWYRRVMGKEIKFLLHFVKESKQDESGMPNNRFLAERTGGTYSTLKVQPAELEDSGVYFCASSLAVHYGYTFGSGTRLTVV.

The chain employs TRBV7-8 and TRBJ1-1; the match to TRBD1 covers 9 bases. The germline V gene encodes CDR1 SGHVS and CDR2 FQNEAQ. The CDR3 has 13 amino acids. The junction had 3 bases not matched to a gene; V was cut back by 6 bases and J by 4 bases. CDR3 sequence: CASRETGGTEAFF. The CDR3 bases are TGTGCCAGCAGGGAGACAGGGGGCACTGAAGCTTTCTTT.

The CDR3 sequence: CASSLAGTDNYGYTF. The CDR3 region has the DNA TGCGCCAGCAGCTTGGCCGGGACAGATAACTATGGCTACACCTTC. The rearrangement joins TRBV5-1 to TRBJ1-2, with TRBD1 matching 7 bases. V was clipped by 0 bases and J by 1 base; unmatched bases: 3. CDR3 length equals 15 residues. CDR1 and CDR2 (germline): SGHRS, YFSETQ.

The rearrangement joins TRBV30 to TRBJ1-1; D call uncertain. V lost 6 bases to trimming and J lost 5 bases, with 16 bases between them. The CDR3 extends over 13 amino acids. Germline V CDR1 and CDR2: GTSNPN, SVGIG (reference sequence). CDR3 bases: TGTGCCTGCCTAACCCAGCCGGAGACTGAAGCTTTCTTT. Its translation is CACLTQPETEAFF.

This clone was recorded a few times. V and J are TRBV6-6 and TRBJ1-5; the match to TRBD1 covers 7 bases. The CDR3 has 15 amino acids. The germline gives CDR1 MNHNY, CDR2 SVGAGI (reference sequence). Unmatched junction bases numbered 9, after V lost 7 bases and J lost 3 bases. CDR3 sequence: CASTLDRDPNQPQHF. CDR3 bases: TGTGCCAGCACCCTCGACAGGGACCCCAATCAGCCCCAGCATTTT.

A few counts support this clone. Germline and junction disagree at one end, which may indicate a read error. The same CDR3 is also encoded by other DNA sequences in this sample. CDR3: CASSLQRQSNTEAFF. Here the CDR3 DNA reads TGCGCCAGCAGCTTACAGCGCCAATCGAACACTGAAGCTTTCTTT. The chain employs TRBV27 and TRBJ1-1; D uncertain. The CDR3 loop spans 15 amino acids. The germline CDR1 and CDR2 sequences are MNHEY and SMNVEV (reference sequence).

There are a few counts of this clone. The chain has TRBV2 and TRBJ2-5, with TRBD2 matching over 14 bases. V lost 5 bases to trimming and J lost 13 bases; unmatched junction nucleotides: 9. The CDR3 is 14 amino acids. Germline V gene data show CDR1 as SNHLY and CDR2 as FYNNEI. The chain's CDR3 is CASSTGLAGASLYF. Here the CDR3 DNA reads TGTGCCAGCAGTACGGGACTAGCGGGGGCCTCATTGTACTTC.

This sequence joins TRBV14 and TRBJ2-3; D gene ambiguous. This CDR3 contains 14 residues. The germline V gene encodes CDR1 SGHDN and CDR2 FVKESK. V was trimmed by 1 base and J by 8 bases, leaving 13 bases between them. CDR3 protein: CASSQGARGSTQYF. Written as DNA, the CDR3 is TGTGCCAGCAGCCAAGGGGCGCGTGGTAGTACGCAGTATTTT.

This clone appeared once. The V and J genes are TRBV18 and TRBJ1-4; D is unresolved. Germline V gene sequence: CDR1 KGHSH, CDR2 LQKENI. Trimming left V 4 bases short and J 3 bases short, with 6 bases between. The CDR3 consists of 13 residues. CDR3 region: CASSRGANEKLFF. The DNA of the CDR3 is TGTGCCAGCTCACGCGGAGCTAATGAAAAACTGTTTTTT.

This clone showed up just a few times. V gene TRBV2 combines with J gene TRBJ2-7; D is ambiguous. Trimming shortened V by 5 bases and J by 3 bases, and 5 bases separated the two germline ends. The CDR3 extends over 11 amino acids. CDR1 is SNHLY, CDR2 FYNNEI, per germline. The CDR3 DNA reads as TGTGCCAGCAGTTCCTTCTACGAGCAGTACTTC. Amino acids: CASSSFYEQYF.

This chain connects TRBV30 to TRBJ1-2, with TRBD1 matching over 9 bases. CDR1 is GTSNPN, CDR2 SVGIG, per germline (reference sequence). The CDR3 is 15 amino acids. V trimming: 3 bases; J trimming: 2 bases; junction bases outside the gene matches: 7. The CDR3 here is CAWRPPGQGNYGYTF. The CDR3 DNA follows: TGTGCCTGGAGACCCCCGGGACAGGGAAACTATGGCTACACCTTC.

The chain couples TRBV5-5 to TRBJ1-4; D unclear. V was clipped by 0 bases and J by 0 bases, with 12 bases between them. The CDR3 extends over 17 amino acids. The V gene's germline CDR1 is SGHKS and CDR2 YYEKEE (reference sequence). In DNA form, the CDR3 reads TGTGCCAGCAGCTTGGCTCAGGAACTTGCAACTAATGAAAAACTGTTTTTT. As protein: CASSLAQELATNEKLFF.

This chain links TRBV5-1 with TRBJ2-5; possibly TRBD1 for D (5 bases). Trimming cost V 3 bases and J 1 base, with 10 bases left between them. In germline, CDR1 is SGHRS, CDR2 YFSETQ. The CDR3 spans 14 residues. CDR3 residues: CASSSGNFQETQYF. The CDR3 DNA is TGCGCCAGCAGCTCAGGGAATTTCCAAGAGACCCAGTACTTC.

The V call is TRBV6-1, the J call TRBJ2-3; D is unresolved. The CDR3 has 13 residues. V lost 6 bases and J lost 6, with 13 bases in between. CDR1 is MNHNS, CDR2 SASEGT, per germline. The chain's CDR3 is CASRILGLDTQYF. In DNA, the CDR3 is TGTGCCAGCAGGATACTCGGTTTGGATACGCAGTATTTT.

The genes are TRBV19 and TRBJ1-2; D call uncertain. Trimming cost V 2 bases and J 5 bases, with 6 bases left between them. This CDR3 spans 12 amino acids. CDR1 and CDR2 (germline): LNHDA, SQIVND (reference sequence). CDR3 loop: CASSISGYGYTF. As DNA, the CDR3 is TGTGCCAGTAGTATATCCGGGTATGGCTACACCTTC.

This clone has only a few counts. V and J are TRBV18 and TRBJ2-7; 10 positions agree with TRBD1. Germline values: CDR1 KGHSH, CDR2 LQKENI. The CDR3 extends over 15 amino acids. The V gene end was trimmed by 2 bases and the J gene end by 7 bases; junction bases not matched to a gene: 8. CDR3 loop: CASSPAGQGVGEQYF. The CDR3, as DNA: TGTGCCAGCTCACCAGCAGGACAGGGGGTAGGAGAGCAGTACTTC.

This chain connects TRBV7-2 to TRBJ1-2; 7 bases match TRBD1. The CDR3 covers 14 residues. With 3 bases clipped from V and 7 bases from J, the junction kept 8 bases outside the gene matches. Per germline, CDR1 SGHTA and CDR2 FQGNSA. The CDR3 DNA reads TGTGCCAGCAGCTTTTTACAGGGGTTGGGTGGCTACACCTTC. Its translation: CASSFLQGLGGYTF.

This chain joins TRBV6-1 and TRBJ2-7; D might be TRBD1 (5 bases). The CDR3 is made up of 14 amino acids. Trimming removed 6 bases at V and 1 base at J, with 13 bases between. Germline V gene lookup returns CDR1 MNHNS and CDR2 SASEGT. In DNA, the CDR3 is TGTGCCAGCAGCACGGAAAGACAGTCCTACGAGCAGTACTTC. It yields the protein CASSTERQSYEQYF.

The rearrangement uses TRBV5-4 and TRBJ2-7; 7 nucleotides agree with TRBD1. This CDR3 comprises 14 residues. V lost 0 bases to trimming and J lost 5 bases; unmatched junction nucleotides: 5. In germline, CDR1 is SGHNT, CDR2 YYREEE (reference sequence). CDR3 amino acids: CASSLDRGKNEQYF. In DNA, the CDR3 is TGTGCCAGCAGCTTGGACAGGGGTAAGAACGAGCAGTACTTC.

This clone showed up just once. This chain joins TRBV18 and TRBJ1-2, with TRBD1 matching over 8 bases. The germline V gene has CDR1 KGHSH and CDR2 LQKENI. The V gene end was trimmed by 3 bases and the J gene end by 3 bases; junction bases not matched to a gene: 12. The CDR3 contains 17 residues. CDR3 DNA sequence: TGTGCCAGCTCACCGTATTCGACAGGGGAAGGCGACTATGGCTACACCTTC. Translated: CASSPYSTGEGDYGYTF.

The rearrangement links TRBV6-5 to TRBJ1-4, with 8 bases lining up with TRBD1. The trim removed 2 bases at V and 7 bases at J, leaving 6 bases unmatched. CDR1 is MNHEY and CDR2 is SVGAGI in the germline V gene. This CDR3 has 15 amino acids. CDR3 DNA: TGTGCCAGCAGTTACCGGACAGGGCAGCGTGAAAAACTGTTTTTT. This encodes CASSYRTGQREKLFF.

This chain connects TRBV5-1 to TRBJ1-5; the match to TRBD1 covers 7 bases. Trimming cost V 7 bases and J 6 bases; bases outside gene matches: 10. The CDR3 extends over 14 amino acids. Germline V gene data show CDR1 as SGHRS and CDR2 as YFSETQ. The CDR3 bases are TGCGCCAGCTCTCCGGAGGGGGCGAGTCAGCCCCAGCATTTT. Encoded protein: CASSPEGASQPQHF.

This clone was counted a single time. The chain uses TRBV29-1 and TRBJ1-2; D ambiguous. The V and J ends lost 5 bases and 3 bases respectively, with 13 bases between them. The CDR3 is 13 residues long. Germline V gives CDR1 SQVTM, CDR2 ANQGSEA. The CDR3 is CSVLNDGDYGYTF. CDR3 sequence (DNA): TGCAGCGTTCTAAACGACGGGGACTATGGCTACACCTTC.

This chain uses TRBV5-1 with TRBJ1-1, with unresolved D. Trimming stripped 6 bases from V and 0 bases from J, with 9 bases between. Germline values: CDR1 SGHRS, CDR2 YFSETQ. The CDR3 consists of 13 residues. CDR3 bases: TGCGCCAGCACTAGCAACATGAACACTGAAGCTTTCTTT. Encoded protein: CASTSNMNTEAFF.

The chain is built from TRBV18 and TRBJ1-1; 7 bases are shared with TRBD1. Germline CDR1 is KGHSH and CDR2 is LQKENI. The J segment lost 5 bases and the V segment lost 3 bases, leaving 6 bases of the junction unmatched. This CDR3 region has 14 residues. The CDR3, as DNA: TGTGCCAGCTCACCCAGGGGGGTTGAGACTGAAGCTTTCTTT. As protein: CASSPRGVETEAFF.

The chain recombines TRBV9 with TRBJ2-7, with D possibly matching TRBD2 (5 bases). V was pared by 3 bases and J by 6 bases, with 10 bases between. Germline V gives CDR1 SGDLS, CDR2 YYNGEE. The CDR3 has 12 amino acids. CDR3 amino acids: CASSAGFSEQYF. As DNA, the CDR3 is TGTGCCAGCAGCGCGGGGTTCAGCGAGCAGTACTTC.

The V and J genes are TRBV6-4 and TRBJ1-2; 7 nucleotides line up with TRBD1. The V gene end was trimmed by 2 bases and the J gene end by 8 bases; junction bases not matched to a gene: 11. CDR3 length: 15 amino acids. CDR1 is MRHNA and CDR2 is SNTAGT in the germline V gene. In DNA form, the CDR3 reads TGTGCCAGCAGTGACGTGGAGGGGGCATTGCGCGGCTACACCTTC. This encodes CASSDVEGALRGYTF.

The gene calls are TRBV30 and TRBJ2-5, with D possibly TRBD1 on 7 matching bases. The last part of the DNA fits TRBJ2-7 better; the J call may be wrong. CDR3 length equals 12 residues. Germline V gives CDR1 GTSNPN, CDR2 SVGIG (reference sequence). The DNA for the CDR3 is TGTGCCGTGAGGAGGGGGCGGAACGAGCAGTACTTC. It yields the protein CAVRRGRNEQYF.

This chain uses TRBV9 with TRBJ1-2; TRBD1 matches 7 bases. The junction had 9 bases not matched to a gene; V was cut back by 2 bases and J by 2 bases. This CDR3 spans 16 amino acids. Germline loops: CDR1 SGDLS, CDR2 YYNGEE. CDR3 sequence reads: CASSVATGKANYGYTF. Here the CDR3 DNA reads TGTGCCAGCAGCGTTGCGACAGGGAAGGCGAACTATGGCTACACCTTC.

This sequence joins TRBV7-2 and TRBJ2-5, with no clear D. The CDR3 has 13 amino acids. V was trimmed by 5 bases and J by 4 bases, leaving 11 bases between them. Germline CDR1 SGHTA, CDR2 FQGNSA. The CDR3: CASSPPYGETQYF. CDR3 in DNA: TGTGCCAGCAGCCCCCCCTACGGAGAGACCCAGTACTTC.

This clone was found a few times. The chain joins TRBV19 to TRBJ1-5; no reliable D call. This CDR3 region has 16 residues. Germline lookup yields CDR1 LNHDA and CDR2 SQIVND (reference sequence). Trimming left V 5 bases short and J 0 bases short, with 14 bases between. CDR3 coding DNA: TGTGCCAGTAGTCTCCTGGGCCAAGCTAGCAATCAGCCCCAGCATTTT. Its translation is CASSLLGQASNQPQHF.